This T cell receptor beta chain was captured in a study of blood T cell repertoires in COVID-19. The CDR3 length is 16 residues. Germline V gives CDR1 SGHNT, CDR2 YYREEE (reference sequence). Germline trimming cut 1 base from V and 0 bases from J; bases unmatched to any gene: 7. Assay: immunoSEQ multiplex PCR; the TCRdb copy retains only in-frame clones and omits some. The sample shows 200,000 to 250,000 clones, 81% of them seen only once. The sequence came from a man in his forties who had recovered from COVID-19. Sequenced input: PBMCs or T cells enriched from blood (not recorded which). The V gene is TRBV5-4, the J gene TRBJ2-7; 7 bases agree with TRBD2. This CDR3 reads CASSLYRDYISYEQYF. CDR3 nucleotide sequence: TGTGCCAGCAGCTTGTACCGGGACTACATCTCCTACGAGCAGTACTTC.